The TCR beta chain described here comes from a study of blood T cell repertoires in COVID-19. Study at large: Samples taken during acute and convalescent COVID-19 were collected in the United States, Italy and Spain. In each case, the material was cDNA or gDNA derived from T cells, B-cell-depleted T cells, or PBMCs.

In the source study's methods: From reference gene primer amplification, estimates of nucleated cell counts were derived. The data were produced by immunoSEQ multiplex PCR, yet TCRdb's version contains in-frame clones alone and is incomplete. The DNA gave D and trimming, while V, J and clone size come from that table. This sample yields some 93,000 clones, of which 75% to 90% are seen a single time; more than 7% belongs to the top ten. The CDR3 length is 15 residues. With V trimmed by 0 bases and J by 7 bases, 6 bases remained unmatched. CDR1 is SEHNR, CDR2 FQNEAQ, per germline (reference sequence). The chain has TRBV7-9 and TRBJ1-5; 7 nucleotides agree with TRBD1. This TCR was sampled from a man aged 55 to 70 with acute or convalescent COVID-19. Sequenced sample: peripheral blood. CDR3 protein: CASSLAGGQQQPQHF. As DNA, the CDR3 is TGTGCCAGCAGCTTAGCGGGGGGACAGCAGCAGCCCCAGCATTTT.